This record looks at one T cell receptor (beta chain) sequence and its context. The method was immunoSEQ multiplex PCR; TCRdb's version includes in-frame clones alone and lacks a portion of them. The sample has roughly 35,000 clones; about 90% are singletons. The data originate from a study of T cell changes during pregnancy in multiple sclerosis. From germline, CDR1 is LNHDA and CDR2 SQIVND (reference sequence). The junction had 8 bases not matched to a gene; V was cut back by 3 bases and J by 6 bases. The CDR3 has 15 amino acids. The TCR was taken from a female donor with multiple sclerosis, enrolled in a pregnancy study. Material: CD4+ T cells from peripheral blood mononuclear cells, obtained after pregnancy. The chain carries TRBV19 and TRBJ2-3; 8 nucleotides align to TRBD1. CDR3 in amino acids: CASSMVDRVGDTQYF. The CDR3 DNA reads as TGTGCCAGTAGTATGGTGGACAGGGTGGGGGATACGCAGTATTTT.